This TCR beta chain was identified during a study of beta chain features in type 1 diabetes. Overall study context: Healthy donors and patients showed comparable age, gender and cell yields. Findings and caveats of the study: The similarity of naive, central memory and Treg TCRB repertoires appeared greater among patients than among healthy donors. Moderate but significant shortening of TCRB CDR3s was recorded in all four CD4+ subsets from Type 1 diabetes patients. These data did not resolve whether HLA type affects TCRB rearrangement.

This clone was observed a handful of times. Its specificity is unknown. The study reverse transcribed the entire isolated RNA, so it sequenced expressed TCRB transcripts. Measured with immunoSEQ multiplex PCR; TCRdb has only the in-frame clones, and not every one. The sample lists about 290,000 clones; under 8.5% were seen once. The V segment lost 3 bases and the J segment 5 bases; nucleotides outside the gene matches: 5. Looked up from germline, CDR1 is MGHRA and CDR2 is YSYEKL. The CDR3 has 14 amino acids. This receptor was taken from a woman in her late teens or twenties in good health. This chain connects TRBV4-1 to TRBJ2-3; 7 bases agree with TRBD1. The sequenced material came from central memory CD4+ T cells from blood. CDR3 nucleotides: TGCGCCAGCAGCCAGAGGCAGGGGGAAGATACGCAGTATTTT. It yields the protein CASSQRQGEDTQYF.